Listed below are T cell receptor beta chains from one sample, sequenced in a study of blood T cell repertoires in COVID-19. Profiling relied on immunoSEQ multiplex PCR, and the TCRdb table lists in-frame clones only, not all of them. Here the sample spans 200,000 to 250,000 clones, about four fifths being singletons. The sequenced material came from PBMCs or T cells enriched from blood (not recorded which). The origin of the receptors is a woman in her fifties or sixties who had been exposed to COVID-19. CDR3s include the opening cysteine and the closing phenylalanine or tryptophan. D genes are given only for firm matches. A clone size is listed for some rows: how often the clone was seen (once, few, many), or a class if it is expanded.

clone_size d_call j_call v_call cdr3_aa cdr3_nt
. . TRBJ2-4 TRBV29-1 CSVERQQKGAKNIQYF TGCAGCGTTGAGCGACAGCAGAAGGGGGCCAAAAACATTCAGTACTTC
. . TRBJ1-1 TRBV18 CASSSGARRTEAFF TGTGCCAGCTCCTCAGGGGCCAGAAGGACTGAAGCTTTCTTT
few TRBD2 TRBJ2-3 TRBV25-1 CASRPGTSGGSSDTQYF TGTGCCAGCAGGCCCGGGACTAGCGGGGGGTCCTCAGATACGCAGTATTTT
. . TRBJ1-1 TRBV5-6 CASSLEFGVKAEAFF TGTGCCAGCAGCTTGGAGTTCGGGGTAAAGGCTGAAGCTTTCTTT
many TRBD1 TRBJ1-1 TRBV7-8 CASSLRQGANTEAFF TGTGCCAGCAGCTTAAGACAGGGGGCGAACACTGAAGCTTTCTTT
. TRBD2 TRBJ2-5 TRBV2 CASSEGASGGETQYF TGTGCCAGCAGTGAAGGGGCTAGCGGGGGTGAGACCCAGTACTTC
. . TRBJ1-2 TRBV15 CATSNTKEGYYGYTF TGTGCCACCAGCAACACTAAGGAGGGGTACTATGGCTACACCTTC
. . TRBJ2-7 TRBV18 CASSPQGLSYEQYF TGTGCCAGCTCACCACAGGGGCTCTCCTACGAGCAGTACTTC
. . TRBJ1-2 TRBV5-4 CASSPPGLNYGYTF TGTGCCAGCAGCCCTCCAGGACTCAACTATGGCTACACCTTC
few TRBD1 TRBJ1-6 TRBV5-6 CASSPDRGLNSPLHF TGTGCCAGCAGCCCGGACAGGGGCCTTAATTCACCCCTCCACTTT
. . TRBJ2-3 TRBV18 CASSPGGGTDTQYF TGTGCCAGCTCGCCGGGGGGCGGCACAGATACGCAGTATTTT
once . TRBJ2-2 TRBV2 CASRMTSTGELFF TGTGCCAGCAGGATGACAAGCACCGGGGAGCTGTTTTTT
once . TRBJ1-2 TRBV20-1 CSASHRGLDYGYTF TGCAGTGCTAGTCATAGGGGGTTGGACTATGGCTACACCTTC
. TRBD1 TRBJ1-4 TRBV9 CASSSRDRGGEKLFF TGTGCCAGCAGCTCCCGGGACAGGGGAGGTGAAAAACTGTTTTTT
. TRBD1 TRBJ2-5 TRBV7-9 CASSPLTGGSKTQYF TGTGCCAGCAGCCCCCTAACAGGGGGCTCGAAGACCCAGTACTTC
. TRBD2 TRBJ2-1 TRBV30 CAWSVSGDEQFF TGTGCCTGGAGTGTTAGCGGGGATGAGCAGTTCTTC
few . TRBJ2-1 TRBV7-2 CASSLPGTSDNEQFF TGTGCCAGCAGCTTACCCGGGACTTCCGACAATGAGCAGTTCTTC
many TRBD1 TRBJ1-6 TRBV6-5 CASRPTGQGNSPLHF TGTGCCAGCAGACCGACGGGACAGGGGAATTCACCCCTCCACTTT
. . TRBJ1-1 TRBV9 CASSDGQINTEAFF TGTGCCAGCAGCGACGGACAGATTAACACTGAAGCTTTCTTT
. . TRBJ1-6 TRBV5-1 CASSFEDSSPLHF TGCGCCAGCAGCTTCGAGGACTCTTCACCCCTCCACTTT
once TRBD1 TRBJ1-4 TRBV7-9 CASSPGTGDAGNEKLFF TGTGCCAGCAGCCCCGGGACAGGGGACGCGGGAAATGAAAAACTGTTTTTT
. TRBD1 TRBJ2-2 TRBV5-6 CASSFLPDRGHEELFF TGTGCCAGCAGTTTTTTACCGGACAGGGGGCATGAGGAGCTGTTTTTT
once . TRBJ2-6 TRBV5-6 CASSVDSLSGANVLTF TGTGCCAGCAGCGTAGACTCCCTCTCTGGGGCCAACGTCCTGACTTTC
few TRBD1 TRBJ1-1 TRBV4-1 CASSVRQGAPEAFF TGCGCCAGCAGCGTCCGACAGGGGGCCCCTGAAGCTTTCTTT
. . TRBJ2-3 TRBV7-9 CASRPGLSTDTQYF TGTGCCAGCCGACCGGGACTGAGCACAGATACGCAGTATTTT
. . TRBJ1-5 TRBV2 CASSEIRDQPQHF TGTGCCAGCAGTGAAATTCGGGATCAGCCCCAGCATTTT
. . TRBJ2-2 TRBV19 CASSEEIRTGELFF TGTGCCAGTAGTGAGGAGATACGCACCGGGGAGCTGTTTTTT
. TRBD2 TRBJ2-3 TRBV11-2 CASSARLAGFTDTQYF TGTGCCAGCAGCGCCCGACTAGCGGGGTTCACAGATACGCAGTATTTT
. . TRBJ1-6 TRBV27 CASSFRLLNTDSPLHF TGTGCCAGCAGTTTCCGTTTGCTTAATACGGATTCACCCCTCCACTTT
. TRBD2 TRBJ2-3 TRBV5-4 CASSLVLLAGSTDTQYF TGTGCCAGCAGCTTGGTGCTCCTAGCGGGGAGCACAGATACGCAGTATTTT
. . TRBJ2-7 TRBV7-2 CASSLRQGPYEQYF TGTGCCAGCAGCTTAAGGCAGGGCCCCTACGAGCAGTACTTC
. . TRBJ1-1 TRBV3-1/TRBV3-2 CASSQFTGGNTEAFF TGTGCCAGCAGCCAGTTTACCGGGGGGAACACTGAAGCTTTCTTT
few . TRBJ1-2 TRBV6-2/TRBV6-3 CASSTGSFNYGYTF TGTGCCAGCAGTACAGGGTCTTTTAACTATGGCTACACCTTC
. . TRBJ1-2 TRBV18 CASSPTAGHGYTF TGTGCCAGCTCTCCTACCGCGGGGCATGGCTACACCTTC
. . TRBJ1-6 TRBV6-2/TRBV6-3 CASSLQRPGNSPLHF TGTGCCAGCAGCCTACAGCGGCCTGGTAATTCACCCCTCCACTTT
. TRBD2 TRBJ2-7 TRBV28 CASSLRLAGNEQYF TGTGCCAGCAGTTTACGCCTAGCGGGAAACGAGCAGTACTTC
. . TRBJ1-2 TRBV4-3 CASSQGTGPYGYTF TGCGCCAGCAGCCAAGGCACAGGGCCCTATGGCTACACCTTC
once . TRBJ1-2 TRBV20-1 CSARAGAQGYTF TGCAGTGCTCGTGCAGGGGCGCAAGGCTACACCTTC
. . TRBJ1-1 TRBV4-3 CASSQGGGGRNTEAFF TGCGCCAGCAGCCAAGGGGGCGGGGGTAGGAACACTGAAGCTTTCTTT
once . TRBJ1-2 TRBV27 CASINGGYSDYGYTF TGTGCCAGCATTAATGGGGGCTATAGCGACTATGGCTACACCTTC
. . TRBJ1-1 TRBV18 CASSPPATSNTEAFF TGTGCCAGCTCACCACCGGCCACCTCGAACACTGAAGCTTTCTTT
many . TRBJ1-1 TRBV3-1/TRBV3-2 CASSPSDLRVKNTEAFF TGTGCCAGCAGCCCAAGTGACCTCAGGGTTAAGAACACTGAAGCTTTCTTT
. . TRBJ1-1 TRBV2 CASSPGYMNTEAFF TGTGCCAGCAGCCCAGGGTATATGAACACTGAAGCTTTCTTT
few . TRBJ2-2 TRBV30 CAWGPGTGELFF TGTGCCTGGGGCCCGGGCACCGGGGAGCTGTTTTTT
once TRBD2 TRBJ2-2 TRBV30 CAFGGTGELFF TGTGCCTTCGGGGGGACCGGGGAGCTGTTTTTT
. . TRBJ1-1 TRBV30 CAWIEGNTEAFF TGTGCCTGGATAGAGGGGAACACTGAAGCTTTCTTT
few . TRBJ1-4 TRBV19 CASSIRSEKLFF TGTGCCAGTAGTATTAGGAGCGAAAAACTGTTTTTT